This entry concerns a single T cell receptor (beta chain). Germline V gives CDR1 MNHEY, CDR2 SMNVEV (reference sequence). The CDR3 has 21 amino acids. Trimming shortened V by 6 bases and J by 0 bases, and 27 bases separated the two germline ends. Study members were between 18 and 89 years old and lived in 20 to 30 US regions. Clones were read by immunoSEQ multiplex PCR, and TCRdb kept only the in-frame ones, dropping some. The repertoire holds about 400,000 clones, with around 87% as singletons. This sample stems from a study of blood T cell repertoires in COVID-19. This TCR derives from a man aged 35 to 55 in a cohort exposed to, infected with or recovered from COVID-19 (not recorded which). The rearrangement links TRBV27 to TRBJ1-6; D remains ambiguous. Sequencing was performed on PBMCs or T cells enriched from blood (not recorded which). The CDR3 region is CASSLKKSPAEPSSYNSPLHF. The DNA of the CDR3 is TGTGCCAGCAGCCTAAAGAAGAGTCCCGCGGAGCCTAGCTCCTATAATTCACCCCTCCACTTT.